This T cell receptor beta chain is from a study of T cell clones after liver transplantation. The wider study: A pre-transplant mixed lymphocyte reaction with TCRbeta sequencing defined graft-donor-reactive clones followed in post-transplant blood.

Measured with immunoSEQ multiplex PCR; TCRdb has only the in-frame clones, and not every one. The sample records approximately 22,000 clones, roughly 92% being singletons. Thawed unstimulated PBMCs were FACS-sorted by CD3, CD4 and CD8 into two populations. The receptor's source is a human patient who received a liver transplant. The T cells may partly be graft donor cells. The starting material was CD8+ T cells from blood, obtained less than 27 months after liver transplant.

The DNA for the CDR3 is TGTGCCATCAGTGAGTCGGTGGAGACCCAGTACTTC. This translates into CAISESVETQYF. J is TRBJ2-5 and V is TRBV10-3; D not certain. The CDR3 loop spans 12 amino acids. The germline CDR1 and CDR2 sequences are ENHRY and SYGVKD. V shed 0 bases and J shed 5 bases, with 4 bases lying between them.